This T cell receptor beta chain was observed in a study of blood T cell repertoires in COVID-19 (TCRdb year 2020). At the level of the whole study: Samples covering the acute and convalescent phases of COVID-19 were provided by collaborators in the United States, Italy and Spain. The material from the prospective study consisted of cDNA or gDNA derived from T cells, B-cell-depleted T cells, or PBMCs. The samples were drawn from the first 160 participants of the ongoing ImmuneRACE study and from some 1,300 subjects provided by 6 global collaborators. The dataset comprised deeply sampled blood TCRbeta repertoires from subjects exposed to, actively infected with, or recovered from COVID-19. Where available, HLA class I and class II types were taken from metadata supplied by the sample provider and were not determined by assay-based typing. The repertoires were released in a freely available public database intended as a resource for research on the immune response to SARS-CoV-2. Sample metadata almost always included a de-identified subject ID, COVID-19 status, age in years and sex. What the authors observed across the whole study: The quantity of clinical and demographic metadata differed by source and by participant and was supplied without curation.

Collaborating institutions collected whole blood in K2EDTA tubes following their own protocols. For TCRbeta analysis, collaborators shipped samples in one of three forms: frozen whole blood, isolated PBMCs, or DNA extracted from either of those sample types. In the germline V gene, CDR1 corresponds to MDHEN and CDR2 to SYDVKM. V drops 2 bases and J drops 4 bases, leaving 3 bases in between. There are 12 amino acids in the CDR3, from cysteine to phenylalanine inclusive. Here the CDR3 DNA is all that survives: 36 bases in frame from base 1. In regard to this clone: Its antigen is currently not known. No much larger clonotype is one base removed from it; base qualities were not supplied. Different DNA sequences within this sample yield the same CDR3.

The immunoSEQ Assay, a bias-controlled multiplex PCR, was used to amplify TCRbeta CDR3 regions from genomic DNA. The authors processed their data as follows. Nucleated cell counts per sample were estimated from amplification of reference gene primers within the assay. To quantify the absolute abundance of each unique TCRbeta CDR3 rearrangement, sequence reads were collapsed and filtered. For each sample, productive Simpson clonality was calculated as the square root of Simpson's diversity index across productive rearrangements. TCRdb obtained this table from immuneACCESS and retained in-frame rearrangements with V and J assigned. These tables miss some clones; where compared with another copy, unresolved V genes account for less than half of the shortfall, and the remainder is unexplained. Clone size and V and J calls were adopted from that table, with D and trimming inferred from the DNA. The sample records 150,000 to 200,000 clones, 70% to 90% of which are singletons. The ten largest clonotypes hold roughly 4.2% of the sample.

Sequenced: peripheral blood. The chain uses TRBV28 and TRBJ2-1, with the D segment identity uncertain. The source of this sequence is a woman aged 25 to 39 with acute or convalescent COVID-19. The nucleotide sequence is given as TGTGCCAGCAGTTTAGCGTACAATGAGCAGTTCTTC. It is translated as CASSLAYNEQFF.